This is a list of T cell receptor beta chains from one sample in a study of cytomegalovirus exposure and HLA in healthy donors. The table came from immunoSEQ multiplex PCR; TCRdb's copy has only in-frame clones and leaves some out. In the table there are 110,000 to 150,000 clones, around 70% of which are singletons. The sequenced material came from PBMCs. The receptors derive from a woman aged 30 to 39 in good health and CMV-seronegative. CDR3s include the opening cysteine and the closing phenylalanine or tryptophan. Each record gives: CDR3 length, J gene, V gene, clone size, D gene, CDR3 protein, CDR3 DNA. D genes are given only for firm matches. Size tells how often a clone was seen (once, few, many) or the class of an expanded clone, and some rows leave it out.

>16|TRBJ1-1|TRBV11-2|many|TRBD1
CASSFGQGRWGTEAFF
TGTGCCAGCAGCTTTGGACAGGGAAGGTGGGGCACTGAAGCTTTCTTT
>14|TRBJ1-1|TRBV7-9|few|-
CASSLERKTGRAFF
TGTGCCAGCAGCTTAGAAAGGAAAACAGGGCGGGCTTTCTTT
>15|TRBJ2-2|TRBV9|-|TRBD2
CASSVSSGNTGELFF
TGTGCCAGCAGCGTCTCTAGCGGGAACACCGGGGAGCTGTTTTTT
>15|TRBJ2-5|TRBV5-1|-|TRBD2
CASSSLAGVQETQYF
TGCGCCAGCAGCTCACTAGCGGGGGTACAAGAGACCCAGTACTTC
>12|TRBJ1-4|TRBV5-4|-|-
CASSYDEGKLFF
TGTGCCAGCAGCTACGATGAGGGAAAACTGTTTTTT
>12|TRBJ1-6|TRBV5-8|-|-
CASSLTGSPLHF
TGTGCCAGCAGCTTAACAGGCTCACCCCTCCACTTT
>13|TRBJ2-5|TRBV5-1|-|-
CASSLGFGETQYF
TGCGCCAGCAGCTTGGGGTTCGGGGAGACCCAGTACTTC
>14|TRBJ2-7|TRBV27|-|-
CASSSPGHFYEQYF
TGTGCCAGCAGTTCGCCCGGACACTTCTACGAGCAGTACTTC
>15|TRBJ2-1|TRBV5-1|-|TRBD1
CASTLIGTGDNEQFF
TGCGCCAGCACTCTCATCGGGACAGGGGACAATGAGCAGTTCTTC
>16|TRBJ1-5|TRBV28|-|TRBD1
CASSLMYRGRHQPQHF
TGTGCCAGCAGTTTAATGTACAGGGGGCGCCATCAGCCCCAGCATTTT
>14|TRBJ1-1|TRBV6-6|few|TRBD1
CASSYGTGFTEAFF
TGTGCCAGCAGTTATGGGACAGGGTTCACTGAAGCTTTCTTT
>13|TRBJ2-7|TRBV30|-|-
CAWSVEGSYEQYF
TGTGCCTGGAGTGTAGAGGGCTCCTACGAGCAGTACTTC
>14|TRBJ2-1|TRBV7-8|-|-
CASSLRGRSNEQFF
TGTGCCAGCAGCTTGAGAGGTCGGAGCAATGAGCAGTTCTTC
>15|TRBJ2-7|TRBV28|-|-
CATSQGDSEAYEQYF
TGTGCCACTTCCCAGGGGGACTCGGAGGCCTACGAGCAGTACTTC
>15|TRBJ1-5|TRBV30|-|-
CAWSVGSGVGQPQHF
TGTGCCTGGAGTGTAGGGTCAGGGGTTGGGCAGCCCCAGCATTTT
>18|TRBJ2-7|TRBV27|-|TRBD1
CASSSWRDRGPTLYEQYF
TGTGCCAGCAGTTCATGGCGGGACAGGGGCCCCACCCTCTACGAGCAGTACTTC
>14|TRBJ2-7|TRBV28|-|TRBD1
CASSQPGQGTEQYF
TGTGCCAGCAGTCAGCCGGGACAGGGAACCGAGCAGTACTTC
>15|TRBJ2-3|TRBV6-1|-|TRBD2
CASSDIGGAGYTQYF
TGTGCCAGCAGTGACATCGGGGGGGCCGGGTATACGCAGTATTTT
>18|TRBJ2-5|TRBV28|-|TRBD2
CASSLRDVSGRARETQYF
TGTGCCAGCAGTTTAAGAGACGTTAGCGGGAGGGCTAGGGAGACCCAGTACTTC
>14|TRBJ1-4|TRBV6-6|-|-
CASRPRATNEKLFF
TGTGCCAGCAGGCCTAGAGCAACTAATGAAAAACTGTTTTTT
>16|TRBJ2-2|TRBV5-8|-|TRBD1
CASSVDRGPNTGELFF
TGTGCCAGCAGCGTGGACAGGGGACCGAACACCGGGGAGCTGTTTTTT
>15|TRBJ1-2|TRBV28|-|TRBD1
CASSSTGTGTYGYTF
TGTGCCAGCAGTTCCACCGGGACAGGGACGTATGGCTACACCTTC
>15|TRBJ2-1|TRBV7-3|once|TRBD2
CASSPGLLSYNEQFF
TGTGCCAGCAGCCCGGGACTATTGTCCTACAATGAGCAGTTCTTC
>16|TRBJ2-3|TRBV18|-|TRBD2
CASLPPREDQADTQYF
TGTGCCAGCTTACCGCCGCGGGAGGATCAGGCAGATACGCAGTATTTT
>15|TRBJ1-3|TRBV2|-|-
CASSERSRAGNTIYF
TGTGCCAGCAGTGAAAGGAGCAGGGCTGGAAACACCATATATTTT
>13|TRBJ2-2|TRBV7-3|-|-
CASSSPSAGELFF
TGTGCCAGCAGCTCCCCCTCGGCCGGGGAGCTGTTTTTT
>15|TRBJ1-5|TRBV6-1|-|-
CASLISGDRGQPQHF
TGTGCCAGCTTAATTTCCGGGGACCGGGGGCAGCCCCAGCATTTT
>11|TRBJ1-1|TRBV28|-|-
CVSSMNTEAFF
TGTGTCTCTAGCATGAACACTGAAGCTTTCTTT
>15|TRBJ1-2|TRBV7-3|-|TRBD1
CASSSHKDRVAGYTF
TGTGCCAGCAGCTCTCATAAAGACAGGGTTGCCGGCTACACCTTC
>12|TRBJ1-2|TRBV2|few|-
CASSYREGGYTF
TGTGCCAGCAGTTACAGGGAAGGAGGCTACACCTTC
>11|TRBJ2-1|TRBV25-1|few|-
CASSEGDEQFF
TGTGCCAGCAGTGAGGGAGATGAGCAGTTCTTC
>12|TRBJ1-1|TRBV2|-|TRBD1
CAREYRGTEAFF
TGTGCCAGAGAATACAGGGGAACTGAAGCTTTCTTT
>16|TRBJ2-2|TRBV4-3|few|-
CASSQMAGTNTGELFF
TGCGCCAGCAGCCAAATGGCGGGGACGAACACCGGGGAGCTGTTTTTT
>13|TRBJ2-5|TRBV7-9|-|-
CASSIGGGETQYF
TGTGCCAGCAGCATTGGTGGAGGAGAGACCCAGTACTTC
>15|TRBJ1-1|TRBV6-6|-|TRBD1
CASSIQGGGNTEAFF
TGTGCCAGCAGTATCCAGGGGGGAGGAAACACTGAAGCTTTCTTT
>15|TRBJ1-3|TRBV6-5|few|-
CASRPRPSSGNTIYF
TGTGCCAGCAGGCCCAGGCCCAGCTCTGGAAACACCATATATTTT
>14|TRBJ1-1|TRBV13|-|-
CASSPGKALTEAFF
TGTGCCAGCAGCCCGGGGAAGGCTTTGACTGAAGCTTTCTTT
>16|TRBJ2-3|TRBV29-1|-|TRBD2
CSVRTSGRASTDTQYF
TGCAGCGTAAGGACTAGCGGGAGGGCTAGCACAGATACGCAGTATTTT
>15|TRBJ2-1|TRBV10-3|-|-
CASTTGLRDNNEQFF
TGTGCCTCGACGACTGGACTACGCGATAACAATGAGCAGTTCTTC
>14|TRBJ2-7|TRBV11-3|-|TRBD2
CASSFWWGGYEQYF
TGTGCCAGCAGCTTCTGGTGGGGGGGTTACGAGCAGTACTTC
>16|TRBJ2-7|TRBV5-1|-|TRBD2
CASSLEGGRSTYEQYF
TGCGCCAGCAGCTTGGAGGGCGGGAGGTCGACCTACGAGCAGTACTTC
>13|TRBJ1-2|TRBV7-9|-|-
CSSSFGSDYGYTF
TGTTCCAGCAGCTTCGGGTCGGATTATGGCTACACCTTC
>15|TRBJ1-1|TRBV7-2|-|TRBD1
CASSPWDRGYTEAFF
TGTGCCAGCAGCCCCTGGGACAGGGGATACACTGAAGCTTTCTTT
>15|TRBJ1-4|TRBV5-6|-|-
CASSLATAPWEKLFF
TGTGCCAGCAGCTTGGCGACAGCGCCTTGGGAAAAACTGTTTTTT